The subject of this entry is one TCR beta chain. The antigen it recognizes is unknown. No per-base quality is available; no much larger clone lies one base away. This sample is drawn from a study of T cells of healthy individuals (dated by TCRdb to the late 2010s). V loses 5 bases of germline sequence and J loses 3 bases, and the interval between the two ends is 20 bases. Its CDR3 holds 16 amino acids, cysteine through phenylalanine. The sequence is cut down to CDR3 DNA, 48 bases in frame from base 1. CDR1 and CDR2 are drawn from the germline V gene (reference sequence): LNHDA, SQIVND. The method behind the library was 5' RACE. Sequencing used an Illumina MiSeq. TCRdb applied fastp at Q25 and MiXCR to the public reads, then kept only in-frame beta chains. Rows are unified per CDR3 protein, each entry keeping the most common DNA and genes. This sample is represented by roughly 87,000 distinct CDR3 sequences; approximately 16% of them were singletons. The ten largest clones add up to 6.2% of the sample.

This receptor was obtained from a human donor in good health. The chain uses TRBV19 and TRBJ2-7, with a tentative D gene TRBD1 over 6 matching bases. The DNA is TGTGCCAGTAGTCCAGTAGAGGGGGTCCGGGGCTACGAGCAGTACTTC. This sequence encodes CASSPVEGVRGYEQYF.